The rows below give T cell receptor beta chains drawn from one sample of a study of CXCR3-negative and CXCR3-positive naive CD8 T cells. From its re-call of the 5' RACE reads, TCRdb lists each CDR3 protein once, without DNA. Its clone listing holds some 130,000 distinct CDR3 sequences. The material sequenced was naive CXCR3- CD8+ T cells from blood. All receptors derive from a human donor in good health. Some clones in this sample may be carry-over from other donors' samples. Each CDR3 is given with its conserved first and last residue. Fields, in order: CDR3 protein, V gene, CDR3 length, J gene.

CTKSEGNEQFF,TRBV29-1,11,TRBJ2-1
CGARWGNEQYF,TRBV20-1,11,TRBJ2-7
CSVEEGPTGWNTEAFF,TRBV29-1,16,TRBJ1-1
CASSYNLGQGDTEAFF,TRBV6-6,16,TRBJ1-1
CASSYWGQPQHF,TRBV6-6,12,TRBJ1-5
CASSLTGLAGNEQFF,TRBV12-3/TRBV12-4,15,TRBJ2-1
CASSLESGRTFQETQYF,TRBV7-8,17,TRBJ2-5
CASSLGAAVTDTQYF,TRBV28,15,TRBJ2-3
CSARGGVEYEQYF,TRBV20-1,13,TRBJ2-7
CASSLVGSGQGVPKRQETQYF,TRBV11-2,21,TRBJ2-5
CASSYGEQETQYF,TRBV6-5,13,TRBJ2-5
CASSLGQGAYEQYF,TRBV5-1,14,TRBJ2-7
CASSLRGRVDVFQQFF,TRBV7-2,16,TRBJ2-1
CSARRASYNEQFF,TRBV20-1,13,TRBJ2-1
CSVPSTGVGYTF,TRBV29-1,12,TRBJ1-2
CASSFRGQTYEQYF,TRBV28,14,TRBJ2-7
CASSLAREGETQYF,TRBV7-9,14,TRBJ2-5
CSVGTLNTEAFF,TRBV29-1,12,TRBJ1-1
CASRTNAEQFF,TRBV12-3/TRBV12-4,11,TRBJ2-1
CASRLVDWTGTWEQYF,TRBV12-2,16,TRBJ2-7
CASSLLGGQIYEQYF,TRBV7-8,15,TRBJ2-7
CSVESGHQNTGELFF,TRBV29-1,15,TRBJ2-2
CSVDGSKLAGEIYEQFF,TRBV29-1,17,TRBJ2-1
CASSQGQTGLGRSYEQYF,TRBV4-1,18,TRBJ2-7
CASSPGTSGLTGELFF,TRBV11-3,16,TRBJ2-2